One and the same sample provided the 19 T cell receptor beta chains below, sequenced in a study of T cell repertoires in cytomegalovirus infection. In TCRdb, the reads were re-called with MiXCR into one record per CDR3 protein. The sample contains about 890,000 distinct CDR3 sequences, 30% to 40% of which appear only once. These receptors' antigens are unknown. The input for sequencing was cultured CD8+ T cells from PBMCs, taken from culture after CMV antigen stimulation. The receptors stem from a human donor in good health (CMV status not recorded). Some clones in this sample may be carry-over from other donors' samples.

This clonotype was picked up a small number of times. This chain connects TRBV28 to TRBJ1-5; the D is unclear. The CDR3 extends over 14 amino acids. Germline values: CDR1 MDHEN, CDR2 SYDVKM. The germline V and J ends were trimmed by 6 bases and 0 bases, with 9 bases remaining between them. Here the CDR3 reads CASSFIDSNQPQHF. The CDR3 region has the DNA TGTGCCAGCAGCTTTATAGATAGCAATCAGCCCCAGCATTTT.

As DNA, the CDR3 is TGTGCCAGCAGCCCGGACAGTTTTAATGAAAAACTGTTTTTT. Its protein product is CASSPDSFNEKLFF. The genes are TRBV12-3 or TRBV12-4 and TRBJ1-4; D perhaps matches TRBD1 (6 bases). The V end lost 6 bases, the J end lost 4 bases, and 12 bases lay between the germline ends. The CDR3 loop spans 14 amino acids.

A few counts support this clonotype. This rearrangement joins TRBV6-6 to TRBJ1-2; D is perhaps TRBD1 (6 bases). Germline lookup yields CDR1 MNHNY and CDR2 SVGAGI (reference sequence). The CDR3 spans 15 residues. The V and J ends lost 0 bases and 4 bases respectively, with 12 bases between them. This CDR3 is CASSYSRGTGYGYTF. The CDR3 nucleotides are TGTGCCAGCAGTTACTCAAGGGGGACTGGCTATGGCTACACCTTC.

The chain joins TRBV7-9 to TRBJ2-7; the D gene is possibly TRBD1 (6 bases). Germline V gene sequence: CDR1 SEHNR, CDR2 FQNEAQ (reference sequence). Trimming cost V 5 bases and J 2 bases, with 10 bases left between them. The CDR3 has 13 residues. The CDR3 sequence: CASSPRQAYEQYF. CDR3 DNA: TGTGCCAGCAGCCCGAGACAGGCCTACGAGCAGTACTTC.

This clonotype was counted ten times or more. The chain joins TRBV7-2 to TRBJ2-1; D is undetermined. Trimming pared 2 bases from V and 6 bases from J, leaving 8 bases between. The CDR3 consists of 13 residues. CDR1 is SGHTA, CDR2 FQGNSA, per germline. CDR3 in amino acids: CASSLTTFNEQFF. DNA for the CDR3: TGTGCCAGCAGCTTAACTACTTTCAATGAGCAGTTCTTC.

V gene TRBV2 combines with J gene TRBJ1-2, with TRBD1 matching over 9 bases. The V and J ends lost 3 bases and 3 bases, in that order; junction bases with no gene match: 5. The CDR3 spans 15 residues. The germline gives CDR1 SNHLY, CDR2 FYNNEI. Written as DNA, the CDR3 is TGTGCCAGCAGTGATCGTGGACAGGGGTACTATGGCTACACCTTC. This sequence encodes CASSDRGQGYYGYTF.

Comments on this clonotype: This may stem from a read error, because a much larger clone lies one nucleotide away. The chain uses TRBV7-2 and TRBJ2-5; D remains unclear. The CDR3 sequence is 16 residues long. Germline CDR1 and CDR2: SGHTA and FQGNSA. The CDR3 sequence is CVSSRLGISTQETQYF. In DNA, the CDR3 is TGTGTCAGCAGCCGGTTGGGGATCAGTACCCAAGAGACCCAGTACTTC.

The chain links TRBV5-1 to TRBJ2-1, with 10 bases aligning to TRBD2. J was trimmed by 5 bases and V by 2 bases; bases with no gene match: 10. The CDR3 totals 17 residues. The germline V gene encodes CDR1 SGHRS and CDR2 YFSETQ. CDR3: CASSFGAGGPSDNEQFF. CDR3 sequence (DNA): TGCGCCAGCAGCTTCGGAGCGGGGGGGCCTAGTGACAATGAGCAGTTCTTC.

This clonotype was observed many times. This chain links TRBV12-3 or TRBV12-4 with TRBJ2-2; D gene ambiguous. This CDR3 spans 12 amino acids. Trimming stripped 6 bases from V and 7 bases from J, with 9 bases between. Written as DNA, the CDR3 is TGTGCCAGCAGGCTAGGGTTCGGGGAGCTGTTTTTT. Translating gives CASRLGFGELFF.

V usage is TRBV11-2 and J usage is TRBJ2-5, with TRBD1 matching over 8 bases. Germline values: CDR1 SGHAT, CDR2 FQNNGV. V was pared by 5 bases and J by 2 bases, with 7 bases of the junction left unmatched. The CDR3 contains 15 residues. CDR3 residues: CASSDNNRGQETQYF. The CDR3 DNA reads TGTGCCAGCAGCGATAATAACAGGGGGCAAGAGACCCAGTACTTC.

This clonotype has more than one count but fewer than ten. The CDR3 region is CSVEVAGDYEQYV. The CDR3 region has the DNA TGCAGCGTTGAAGTGGCGGGGGACTACGAGCAGTACGTC. The chain recombines TRBV29-1 with TRBJ2-7; TRBD2 agrees at 7 bases. The V gene end was trimmed by 1 base and the J gene end by 3 bases; junction bases not matched to a gene: 3. This CDR3 contains 13 residues. Germline V gene data show CDR1 as SQVTM and CDR2 as ANQGSEA.

In DNA form, the CDR3 reads TGTGCCGGGGGACAGGGAATTCCCTACGAGCAGTACTTC. It encodes CAGGQGIPYEQYF. The chain couples TRBV7-9 to TRBJ2-7; 9 positions match TRBD1. This CDR3 contains 13 residues. V lost 11 bases to trimming and J lost 2 bases; unmatched junction nucleotides: 7. From germline, CDR1 is SEHNR and CDR2 FQNEAQ (reference sequence).

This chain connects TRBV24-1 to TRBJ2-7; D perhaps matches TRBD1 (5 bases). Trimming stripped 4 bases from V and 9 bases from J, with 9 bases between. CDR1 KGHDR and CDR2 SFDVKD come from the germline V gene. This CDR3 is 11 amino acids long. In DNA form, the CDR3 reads TGTGCCACCAGTGACAGCCAGGGGCAGTACTTC. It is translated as CATSDSQGQYF.

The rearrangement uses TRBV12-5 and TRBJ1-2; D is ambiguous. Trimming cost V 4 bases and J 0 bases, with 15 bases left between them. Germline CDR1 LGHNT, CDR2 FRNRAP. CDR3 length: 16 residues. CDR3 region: CASGYDLQSTNYGYTF. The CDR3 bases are TGTGCTAGTGGTTACGACCTACAGTCGACTAACTATGGCTACACCTTC.

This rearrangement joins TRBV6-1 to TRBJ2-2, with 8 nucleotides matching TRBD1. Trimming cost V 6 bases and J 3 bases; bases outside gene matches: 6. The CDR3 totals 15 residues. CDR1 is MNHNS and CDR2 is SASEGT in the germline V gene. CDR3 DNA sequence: TGTGCCAGCAGGGACAGGGCTTCGGACACCGGGGAGCTGTTTTTT. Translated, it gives CASRDRASDTGELFF.

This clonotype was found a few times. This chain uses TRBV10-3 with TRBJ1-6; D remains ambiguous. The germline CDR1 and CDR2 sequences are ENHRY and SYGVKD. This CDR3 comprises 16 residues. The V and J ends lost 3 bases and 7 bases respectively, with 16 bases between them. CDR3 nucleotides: TGTGCCATCAGTGACTCTGAAAAGGGCTTCAATTCACCCCTCCACTTT. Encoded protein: CAISDSEKGFNSPLHF.

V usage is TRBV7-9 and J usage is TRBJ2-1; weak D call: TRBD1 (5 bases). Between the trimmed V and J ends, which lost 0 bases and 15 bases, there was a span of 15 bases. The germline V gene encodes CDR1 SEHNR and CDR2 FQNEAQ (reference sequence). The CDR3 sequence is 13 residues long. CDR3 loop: CASSLAVGRGLFF. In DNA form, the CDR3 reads TGTGCCAGCAGCTTAGCCGTCGGTAGGGGTCTGTTCTTC. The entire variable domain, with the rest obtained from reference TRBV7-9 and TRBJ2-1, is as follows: DTGVSQNPRHKITKRGQNVTFRCDPISEHNRLYWYRQTLGQGPEFLTYFQNEAQLEKSRLLSDRFSAERPKGSFSTLEIQRTEQGDSAMYLCASSLAVGRGLFFGPGTRLTVL.

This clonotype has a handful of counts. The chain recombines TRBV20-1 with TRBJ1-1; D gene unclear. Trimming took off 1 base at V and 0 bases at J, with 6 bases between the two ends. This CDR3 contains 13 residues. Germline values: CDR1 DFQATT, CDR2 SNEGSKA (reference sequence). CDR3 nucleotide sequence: TGCAGTGCTAGAGGGCAGATGAACACTGAAGCTTTCTTT. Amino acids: CSARGQMNTEAFF.

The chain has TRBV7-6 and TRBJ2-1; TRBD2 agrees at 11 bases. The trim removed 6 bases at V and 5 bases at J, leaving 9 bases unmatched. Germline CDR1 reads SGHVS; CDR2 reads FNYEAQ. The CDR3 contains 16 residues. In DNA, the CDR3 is TGTGCCAGCAGATTCACCGGGACTAGCGGAAACAATGAGCAGTTCTTC. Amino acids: CASRFTGTSGNNEQFF.